Described below is a single TCR beta chain sequence and its context. Its antigen is undetermined. The CDR3 contains 10 residues. Using its own MiXCR run on the PCR reads, TCRdb lists one record per CDR3 protein. The table lists about 640,000 distinct CDR3 sequences, around 20% of them singletons. This sample was included in a study of molecular identifiers for immune sequencing clone quantification. Study-level background: Replicate experiments took RNA from 20,000 or 100,000 naive CD8 cells, divided it five ways and sequenced four.

Study results and limitations: Single-cell amounts of spiked Jurkat TCR RNA were reportedly detectable among approximately 1 million naive cells.

The authors gated naive CD8 T cells as CD8+CD4-CCR7+CD45RA+ for sorting. The sample consisted of naive CD8+ T cells from blood, with Jurkat cell RNA spiked in. As to subset: FACS-sorted CD8+CD4-CCR7+CD45RA+ naive T cells. This chain connects TRBV1 to TRBJ2-7. TRBV1 corresponds to a pseudogene. The receptor was derived from a human donor in good health. Some libraries in this study had Jurkat cell RNA spiked in. The CDR3 DNA sequence: TGCACCGCTGTAGCTGTTGGGCAGTACTTC. It is translated as CTAVAVGQYF.